This TCR beta chain is from a study of cytomegalovirus exposure and HLA in healthy donors. General study results and limits: TRBV6-2, TRBV6-3 and some other V segments were excluded as indistinguishable. Segments of the TCR beta V type were, in most cases, productive about 87% or about 30% of the time in an earlier analysis. Most observed TCR sequences were rare, whereas some public TCRs were detected in many donors.

The table lists this clone with a few counts. What it binds is unknown. CDR1 and CDR2 from the germline V gene are SQVTM and ANQGSEA. The CDR3 totals 13 residues. The V gene lost 7 bases and the J gene lost 2 bases, with 15 bases spanning the gap. Primers included in the PCR were 60 Vbeta and 13 Jbeta primers. The data were produced by immunoSEQ multiplex PCR, yet TCRdb's version contains in-frame clones alone and is incomplete. In the table there are about 120,000 clones, roughly a tenth of which are singletons. The TCR was taken from a young man in good health and CMV-seronegative. The chain couples TRBV29-1 to TRBJ2-7; no firm D call. Sequenced material: PBMCs. The CDR3 DNA reads TGCAGCGCGTCACACGTGTCCACCTACGAGCAGTACTTC. This translates into CSASHVSTYEQYF.